This is a list of T cell receptor beta chains from one sample in a study of T-cell reconstitution after alpha-beta-depleted transplantation in children. TCRdb re-analysed the PCR reads in MiXCR, keeping a single row per CDR3 protein. In the table there are some 460,000 distinct CDR3 sequences, 15% to 20% of which are singletons. The sequenced sample was PBMCs, mostly from graft donor cells, obtained 360 days after TCRalphabeta/CD19-depleted stem cell transplant. The source is a boy less than two years old who had a stem cell transplant for Wiskott-Aldrich syndrome, so the T cells may come from the graft donor. Both conserved end residues are part of each CDR3. Not every row has a clone size; where given, it reads once, few, many or a size class.

TRBV18	12	few	TRBJ1-1	CASRLGNTEAFF
TRBV7-6	16	few	TRBJ2-3	CASSLFPEGSADTQYF
TRBV4-1	17	many	TRBJ2-1	CASSQPRAGTPYNEQFF
TRBV27	16	few	TRBJ2-1	CASFTNWASSYNEQFF
TRBV29-1	13	NA	TRBJ2-4	CSVEAGTKNIQYF
TRBV20-1	13	NA	TRBJ2-1	CSASRDQTNEQFF
TRBV11-2	11	few	TRBJ2-7	CASSFGVEQYF
TRBV18	12	NA	TRBJ2-7	CASSPNDYEQYF
TRBV5-1	14	NA	TRBJ2-1	CASRGLAGEGEQFF
TRBV4-3	16	NA	TRBJ2-7	CASSQEGGQGAYEQYF
TRBV24-1	14	many	TRBJ2-3	CATTSGRASDTQYF
TRBV4-3	16	few	TRBJ2-3	CASSQLVGGRTDTQYF
TRBV4-3	16	few	TRBJ2-7	CASSLRLAGAMYEQYF
TRBV10-3	15	few	TRBJ1-1	CAISDGTGKNTEAFF